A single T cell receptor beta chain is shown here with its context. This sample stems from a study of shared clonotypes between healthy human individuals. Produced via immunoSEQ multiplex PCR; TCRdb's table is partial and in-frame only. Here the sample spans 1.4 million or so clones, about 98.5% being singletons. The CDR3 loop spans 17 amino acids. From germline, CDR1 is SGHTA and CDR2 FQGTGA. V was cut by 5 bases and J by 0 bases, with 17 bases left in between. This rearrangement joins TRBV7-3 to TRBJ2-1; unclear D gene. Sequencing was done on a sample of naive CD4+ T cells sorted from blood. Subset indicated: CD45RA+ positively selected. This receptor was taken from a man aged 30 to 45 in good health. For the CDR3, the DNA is TGTGCCAGCAGCCAAAGGACCCTTCCCCGCTCCTACAATGAGCAGTTCTTC. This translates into CASSQRTLPRSYNEQFF.